This TCR beta chain was found in a study of graft-versus-host responses after intestinal transplantation. The assay was immunoSEQ multiplex PCR, and TCRdb's table has in-frame clones only and misses some. The sample includes around 120,000 clones, 90% to 95% seen only once; the top ten take under 3.5%. Concerning this clone: What it binds is not known.

This CDR3 contains 15 residues. Germline CDR1 is SNHLY and CDR2 is FYNNEI. Trimming removed 3 bases from V and 3 bases from J; junction bases left unmatched: 7. The sample was unstimulated CD8+ T cells sorted from spleen or lymph node cells, taken before intestinal transplant. The chain carries TRBV2 and TRBJ2-5; 7 nucleotides agree with TRBD1. The receptor was isolated from a human donor who received an intestinal transplant. As DNA, the CDR3 is TGTGCCAGCAGTGACGCAGGGGGTGAAAAAGAGACCCAGTACTTC. Translating it yields CASSDAGGEKETQYF. Full variable domain (missing parts from reference TRBV2 and TRBJ2-5): EPEVTQTPSHQVTQMGQEVILRCVPISNHLYFYWYRQILGQKVEFLVSFYNNEISEKSEIFDDQFSVERPDGSNFTLKIRSTKLEDSAMYFCASSDAGGEKETQYFGPGTRLLVL.